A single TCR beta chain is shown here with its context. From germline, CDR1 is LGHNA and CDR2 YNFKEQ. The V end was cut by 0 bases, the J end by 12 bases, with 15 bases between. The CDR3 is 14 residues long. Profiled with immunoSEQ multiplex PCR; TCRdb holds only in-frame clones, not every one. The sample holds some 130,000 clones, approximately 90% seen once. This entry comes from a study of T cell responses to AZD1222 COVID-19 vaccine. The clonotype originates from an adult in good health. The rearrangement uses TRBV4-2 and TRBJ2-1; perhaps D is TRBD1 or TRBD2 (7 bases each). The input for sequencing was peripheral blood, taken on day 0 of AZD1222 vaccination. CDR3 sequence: CASSQDRGGRGQFF. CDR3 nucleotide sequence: TGTGCCAGCAGCCAAGACAGGGGGGGGCGTGGGCAGTTCTTC.